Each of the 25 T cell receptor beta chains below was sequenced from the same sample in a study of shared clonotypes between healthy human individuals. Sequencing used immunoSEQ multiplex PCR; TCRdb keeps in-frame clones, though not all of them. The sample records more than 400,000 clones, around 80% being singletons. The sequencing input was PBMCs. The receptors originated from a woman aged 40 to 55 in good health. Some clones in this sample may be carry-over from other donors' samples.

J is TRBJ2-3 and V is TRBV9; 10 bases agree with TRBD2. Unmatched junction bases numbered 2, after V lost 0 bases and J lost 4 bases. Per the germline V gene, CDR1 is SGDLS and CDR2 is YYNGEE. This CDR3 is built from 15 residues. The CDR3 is CASSVGAGGADTQYF. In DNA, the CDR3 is TGTGCCAGCAGCGTAGGAGCGGGAGGGGCAGATACGCAGTATTTT.

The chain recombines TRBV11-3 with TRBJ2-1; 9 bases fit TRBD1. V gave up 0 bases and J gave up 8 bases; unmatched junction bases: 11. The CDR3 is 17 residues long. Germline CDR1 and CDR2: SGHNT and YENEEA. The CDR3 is CASSLDPGTGRDYEQFF. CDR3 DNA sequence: TGTGCCAGCAGCTTAGATCCTGGGACAGGGCGCGACTATGAGCAGTTCTTC. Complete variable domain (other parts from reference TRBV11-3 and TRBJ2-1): EAGVVQSPRYKIIEKKQPVAFWCNPISGHNTLYWYLQNLGQGPELLIRYENEEAVDDSQLPKDRFSAERLKGVDSTLKIQPAELGDSAVYLCASSLDPGTGRDYEQFFGPGTRLTVL.

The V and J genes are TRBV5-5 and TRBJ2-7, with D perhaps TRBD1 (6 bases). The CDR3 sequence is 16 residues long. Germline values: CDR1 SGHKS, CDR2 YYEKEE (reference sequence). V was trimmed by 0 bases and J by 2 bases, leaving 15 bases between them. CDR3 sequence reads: CASSLETGTRTYEQYF. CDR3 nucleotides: TGTGCCAGCAGCTTGGAAACCGGGACACGGACCTACGAGCAGTACTTC.

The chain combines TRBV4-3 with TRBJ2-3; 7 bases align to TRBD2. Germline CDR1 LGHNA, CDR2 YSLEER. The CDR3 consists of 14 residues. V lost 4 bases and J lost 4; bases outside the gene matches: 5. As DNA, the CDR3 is TGCGCCAGCAGCCCCGGACTAGTAGCAGATACGCAGTATTTT. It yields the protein CASSPGLVADTQYF.

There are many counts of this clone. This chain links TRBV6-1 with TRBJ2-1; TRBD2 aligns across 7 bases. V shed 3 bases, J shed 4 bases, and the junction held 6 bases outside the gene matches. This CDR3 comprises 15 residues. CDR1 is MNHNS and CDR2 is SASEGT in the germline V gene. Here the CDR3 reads CASSDQEGGYNEQFF. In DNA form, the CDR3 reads TGTGCCAGCAGTGACCAGGAGGGAGGGTACAATGAGCAGTTCTTC.

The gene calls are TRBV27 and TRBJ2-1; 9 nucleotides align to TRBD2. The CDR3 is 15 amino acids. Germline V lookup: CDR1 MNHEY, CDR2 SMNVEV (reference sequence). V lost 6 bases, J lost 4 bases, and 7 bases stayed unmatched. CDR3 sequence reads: CASRQGLAPYNEQFF. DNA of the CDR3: TGTGCCAGCAGGCAGGGACTAGCTCCGTACAATGAGCAGTTCTTC.

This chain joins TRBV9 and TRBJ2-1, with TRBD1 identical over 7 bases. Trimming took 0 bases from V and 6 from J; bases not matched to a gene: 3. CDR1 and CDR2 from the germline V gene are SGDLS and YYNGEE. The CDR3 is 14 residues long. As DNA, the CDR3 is TGTGCCAGCAGCGTAGGTTCAGGGGGCAATGAGCAGTTCTTC. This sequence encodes CASSVGSGGNEQFF.

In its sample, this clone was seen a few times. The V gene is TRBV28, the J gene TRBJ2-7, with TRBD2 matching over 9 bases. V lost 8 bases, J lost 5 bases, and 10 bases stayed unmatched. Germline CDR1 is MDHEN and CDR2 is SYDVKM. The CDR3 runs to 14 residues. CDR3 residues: CASDVSGSKNEQYF. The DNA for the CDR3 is TGTGCCAGCGATGTTAGCGGGAGCAAAAACGAGCAGTACTTC. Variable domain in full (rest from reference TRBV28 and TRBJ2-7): DVKVTQSSRYLVKRTGEKVFLECVQDMDHENMFWYRQDPGLGLRLIYFSYDVKMKEKGDIPEGYSVSREKKERFSLILESASTNQTSMYLCASDVSGSKNEQYFGPGTRLTVT.

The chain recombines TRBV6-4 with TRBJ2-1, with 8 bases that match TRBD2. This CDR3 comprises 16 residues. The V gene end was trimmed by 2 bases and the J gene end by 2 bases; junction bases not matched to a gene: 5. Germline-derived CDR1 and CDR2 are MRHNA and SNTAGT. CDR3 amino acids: CASSDVAGGPYNEQFF. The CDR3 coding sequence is TGTGCCAGCAGTGACGTTGCGGGAGGCCCCTACAATGAGCAGTTCTTC.

The CDR3 DNA reads TGTGCCAGAGGCGGGAGTAGTAGGGAGACCCAGTACTTC. This gives the protein CARGGSSRETQYF. The J gene is TRBJ2-5, the V gene TRBV6-1; TRBD2 aligns across 7 bases. Germline CDR1 and CDR2: MNHNS and SASEGT. With V trimmed by 9 bases and J by 5 bases, 9 bases remained unmatched. The CDR3 is made up of 13 amino acids.

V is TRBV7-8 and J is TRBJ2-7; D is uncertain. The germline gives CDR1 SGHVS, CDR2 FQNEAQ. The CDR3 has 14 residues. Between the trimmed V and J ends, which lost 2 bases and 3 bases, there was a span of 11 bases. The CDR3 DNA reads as TGTGCCAGCAGCTTATCCATCCAAGGCTACGAGCAGTACTTC. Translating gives CASSLSIQGYEQYF.

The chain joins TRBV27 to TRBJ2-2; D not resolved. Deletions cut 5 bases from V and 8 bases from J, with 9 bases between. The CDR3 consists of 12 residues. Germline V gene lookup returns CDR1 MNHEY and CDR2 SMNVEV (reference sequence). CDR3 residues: CASSPPIGELFF. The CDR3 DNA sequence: TGTGCCAGCAGTCCTCCCATAGGGGAGCTGTTTTTT.

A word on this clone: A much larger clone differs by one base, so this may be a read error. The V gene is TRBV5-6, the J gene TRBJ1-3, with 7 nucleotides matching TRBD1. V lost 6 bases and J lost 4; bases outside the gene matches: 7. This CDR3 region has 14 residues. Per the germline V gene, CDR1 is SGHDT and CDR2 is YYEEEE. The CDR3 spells CASKGTGAGNTIYF. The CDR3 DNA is TGTGCCAGCAAAGGAACAGGGGCCGGAAACACCATATATTTT.

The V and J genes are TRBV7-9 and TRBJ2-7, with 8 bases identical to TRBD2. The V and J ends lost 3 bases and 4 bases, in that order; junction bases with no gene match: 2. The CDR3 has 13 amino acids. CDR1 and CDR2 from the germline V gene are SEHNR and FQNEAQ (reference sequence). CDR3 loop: CASSFLAGYEQYF. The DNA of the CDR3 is TGTGCCAGCAGCTTCCTAGCGGGTTACGAGCAGTACTTC.

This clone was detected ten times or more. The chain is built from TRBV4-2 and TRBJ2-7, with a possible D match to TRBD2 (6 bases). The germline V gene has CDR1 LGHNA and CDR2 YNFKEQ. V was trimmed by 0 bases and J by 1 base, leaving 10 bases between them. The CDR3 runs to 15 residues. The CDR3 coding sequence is TGTGCCAGCAGCCAAGATTTAGCGGCTTCCTACGAGCAGTACTTC. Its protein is CASSQDLAASYEQYF.

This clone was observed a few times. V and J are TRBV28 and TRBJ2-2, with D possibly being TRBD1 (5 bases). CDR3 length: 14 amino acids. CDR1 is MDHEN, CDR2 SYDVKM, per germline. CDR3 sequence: CTTPGFDPTGELFF. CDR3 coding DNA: TGTACCACCCCAGGGTTTGATCCAACCGGGGAGCTGTTTTTT.

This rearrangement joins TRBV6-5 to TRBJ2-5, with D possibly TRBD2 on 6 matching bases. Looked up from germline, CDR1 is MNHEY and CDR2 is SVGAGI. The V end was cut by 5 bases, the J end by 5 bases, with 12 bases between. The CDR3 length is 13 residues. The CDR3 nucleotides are TGTGCCAGCAGTCCCTGGGGGGAGGAGACCCAGTACTTC. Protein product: CASSPWGEETQYF.

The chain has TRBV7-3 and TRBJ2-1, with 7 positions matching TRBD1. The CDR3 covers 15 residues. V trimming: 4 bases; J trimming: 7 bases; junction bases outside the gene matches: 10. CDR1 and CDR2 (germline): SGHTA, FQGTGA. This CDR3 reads CASSSGTDTANEQFF. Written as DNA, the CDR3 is TGTGCCAGCAGCTCCGGGACAGACACGGCTAATGAGCAGTTCTTC.

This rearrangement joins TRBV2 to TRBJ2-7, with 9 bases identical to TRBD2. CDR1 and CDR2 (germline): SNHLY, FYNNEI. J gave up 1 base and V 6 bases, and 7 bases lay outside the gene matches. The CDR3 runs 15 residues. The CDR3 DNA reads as TGTGCCAGCAGGTACTTTAGCGGGAGATCCTACGAGCAGTACTTC. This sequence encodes CASRYFSGRSYEQYF.

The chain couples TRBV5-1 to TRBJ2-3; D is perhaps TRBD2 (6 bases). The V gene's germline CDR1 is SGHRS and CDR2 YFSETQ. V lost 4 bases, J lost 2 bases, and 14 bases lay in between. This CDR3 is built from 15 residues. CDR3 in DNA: TGCGCCAGCAGCCCGTTTCGGGGGAACACAGATACGCAGTATTTT. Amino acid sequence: CASSPFRGNTDTQYF. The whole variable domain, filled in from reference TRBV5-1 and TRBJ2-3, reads KAGVTQTPRYLIKTRGQQVTLSCSPISGHRSVSWYQQTPGQGLQFLFEYFSETQRNKGNFPGRFSGRQFSNSRSEMNVSTLELGDSALYLCASSPFRGNTDTQYFGPGTRLTVL.

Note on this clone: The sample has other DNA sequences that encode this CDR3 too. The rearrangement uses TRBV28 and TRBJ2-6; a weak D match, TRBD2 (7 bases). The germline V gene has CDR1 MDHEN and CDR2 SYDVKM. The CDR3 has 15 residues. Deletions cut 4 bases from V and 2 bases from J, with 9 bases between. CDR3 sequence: CASSSGGTGANVLTF. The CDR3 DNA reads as TGTGCCAGCAGTTCGGGGGGCACTGGGGCCAACGTCCTGACTTTC.

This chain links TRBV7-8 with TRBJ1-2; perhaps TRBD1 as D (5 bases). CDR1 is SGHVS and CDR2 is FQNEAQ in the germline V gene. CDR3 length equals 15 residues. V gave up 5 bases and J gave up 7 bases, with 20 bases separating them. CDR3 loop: CASSPDGAGTFGYTF. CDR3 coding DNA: TGTGCCAGCAGCCCCGATGGGGCAGGGACCTTTGGCTACACCTTC.

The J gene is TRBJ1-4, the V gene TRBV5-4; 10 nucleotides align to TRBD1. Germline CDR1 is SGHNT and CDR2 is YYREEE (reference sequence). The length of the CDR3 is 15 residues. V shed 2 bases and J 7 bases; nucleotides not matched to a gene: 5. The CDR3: CASSFTGTGVEKLFF. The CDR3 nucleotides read TGTGCCAGCAGCTTCACCGGGACAGGGGTTGAAAAACTGTTTTTT. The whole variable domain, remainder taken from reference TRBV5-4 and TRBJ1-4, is ETGVTQSPTHLIKTRGQQVTLRCSSQSGHNTVSWYQQALGQGPQFIFQYYREEENGRGNFPPRFSGLQFPNYSSELNVNALELDDSALYLCASSFTGTGVEKLFFGSGTQLSVL.

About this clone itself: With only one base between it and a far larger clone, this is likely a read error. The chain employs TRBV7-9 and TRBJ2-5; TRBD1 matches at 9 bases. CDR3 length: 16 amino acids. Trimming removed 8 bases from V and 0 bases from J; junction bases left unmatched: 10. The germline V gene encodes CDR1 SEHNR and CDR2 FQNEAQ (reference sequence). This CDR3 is CASGLRDRAYQETQYF. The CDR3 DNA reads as TGTGCCAGCGGCCTCCGGGACAGGGCTTACCAAGAGACCCAGTACTTC.

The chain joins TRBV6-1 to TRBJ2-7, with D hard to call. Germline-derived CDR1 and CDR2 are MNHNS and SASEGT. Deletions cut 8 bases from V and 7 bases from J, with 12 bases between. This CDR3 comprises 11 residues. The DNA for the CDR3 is TGTGCCAGCCGATCCTTTAGGGAGCAGTACTTC. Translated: CASRSFREQYF.